These T cell receptor beta chains were read from a single sample in a study of cytomegalovirus exposure and HLA in healthy donors. Repertoires were generated with immunoSEQ multiplex PCR, while TCRdb's copy carries only in-frame clones and drops some. The table records 88,000 or so clones, roughly 65% of them present only once. Sequenced input: PBMCs. The receptor source for this set is a male donor in good health and CMV-seropositive. The CDR3 runs from the conserved cysteine through the conserved F or W. D genes are given only for firm matches. Size values are once, few and many counts, or a class for expanded clones, and some rows have none.

DNA | CDR3 | V | size | J | D
TGTGCCAGCAGCACCTGGATTGTCGGAAGCGATGAGCAGTTCTTC | CASSTWIVGSDEQFF | TRBV7-2 | - | TRBJ2-1 | -
TGTGCCAGCACCCCGCAGGGGCAGGAAGAGACCCAGTACTTC | CASTPQGQEETQYF | TRBV28 | - | TRBJ2-5 | -
TGCGCCAGCAGCCCTACCCCGAGCTCCTACAATGAGCAGTTCTTC | CASSPTPSSYNEQFF | TRBV5-1 | - | TRBJ2-1 | -
TGTGCCAGCAGACCCTTGGGGGGGGTGACAGATACGCAGTATTTT | CASRPLGGVTDTQYF | TRBV28 | - | TRBJ2-3 | TRBD2
TGTGCCAGCAGTTTGTGGGTGCTAGCTAACTATGGCTACACCTTC | CASSLWVLANYGYTF | TRBV28 | - | TRBJ1-2 | -
TGTGCCAGCGGCAACAGGGATTTGCAGCCCCAGCATTTT | CASGNRDLQPQHF | TRBV6-5 | once | TRBJ1-5 | -
TGTGCCAGTAGTCGGACAGTTACCAATCAGCCCCAGCATTTT | CASSRTVTNQPQHF | TRBV19 | - | TRBJ1-5 | -
TGTGCCAGCAGTGTAACTTTGCCGGGACAGGGTTTCAACGAGCAGTACTTC | CASSVTLPGQGFNEQYF | TRBV6-1 | - | TRBJ2-7 | TRBD1
TGTGCCAGCAGCTCAGGACAGTTAAATGAAAAACTGTTTTTT | CASSSGQLNEKLFF | TRBV7-9 | few | TRBJ1-4 | -
TGTGCCAGCAGCTTAGACTACTCCTATGGCTACACCTTC | CASSLDYSYGYTF | TRBV7-2 | - | TRBJ1-2 | -
TGCGCCAGCTCGACAGGGGTTGATAATTCACCCCTCCACTTT | CASSTGVDNSPLHF | TRBV5-1 | - | TRBJ1-6 | TRBD1
TGTGCCAGCAGCAGCAGGGATATTAATGAGCAGTTCTTC | CASSSRDINEQFF | TRBV7-2 | - | TRBJ2-1 | -
TGTGCCAGCAGCTTACTGGACAGAGCTAATGAAAAACTGTTTTTT | CASSLLDRANEKLFF | TRBV7-2 | - | TRBJ1-4 | -
TGTGCCACCAGCAGAGATAAAGCGGGGGCCCTTGATACGCAGTATTTT | CATSRDKAGALDTQYF | TRBV15 | - | TRBJ2-3 | TRBD2
TGCGCCAGCAGCTTGGCGGGGGAAGCCTACAATGAGCAGTTCTTC | CASSLAGEAYNEQFF | TRBV5-1 | - | TRBJ2-1 | -
TGTGCCAGCAGCTATACAATAACTAGCGGGAGTTCTTCCTACGAGCAGTACTTC | CASSYTITSGSSSYEQYF | TRBV5-5 | - | TRBJ2-7 | TRBD2
TGTGCCAGCTCACTTGACGGGACTGCCCCCGTTCAGTACTTC | CASSLDGTAPVQYF | TRBV18 | - | TRBJ2-4 | -
TGTGCCAGCAGTTACTCGGTCGACAGGGAAAATTCACCCCTCCACTTT | CASSYSVDRENSPLHF | TRBV6-5 | - | TRBJ1-6 | TRBD1
TGTGCCATCAACCCGCGACAGACTAATTCACCCCTCCACTTT | CAINPRQTNSPLHF | TRBV10-3 | few | TRBJ1-6 | -
TGTGCCAGCCGGGGGAGCGGGGAAAGGAGAACGCAGTATTTT | CASRGSGERRTQYF | TRBV9 | - | TRBJ2-3 | TRBD2
TGTGCCAGCAGCTTAGGAGGGACTAGCGACTCCTACGAGCAGTACTTC | CASSLGGTSDSYEQYF | TRBV11-2 | - | TRBJ2-7 | TRBD2
TGTGCCTGGATGTTCACAGGGCAAGGCTACCCCTTC | CAWMFTGQGYPF | TRBV30 | - | TRBJ1-2 | -
TGTGCCAGCAGCGGCCCCAGGGGGCTGGAGACCCAGTACTTC | CASSGPRGLETQYF | TRBV9 | - | TRBJ2-5 | TRBD1
TGCGCCAGCAGCCCGCTCCGGTTATTGACAGGGGCCGACTATGGCTACACCTTC | CASSPLRLLTGADYGYTF | TRBV5-1 | - | TRBJ1-2 | TRBD1
TGTGCCAGCAGTGAAGCCTGGACAGGGTCGAGCTCTGGAAACACCATATATTTT | CASSEAWTGSSSGNTIYF | TRBV6-1 | - | TRBJ1-3 | TRBD1
TGCGGAGCCGGGACAGTCCGTCCAGAGCAGTTCTTC | CGAGTVRPEQFF | TRBV2 | few | TRBJ2-1 | TRBD1
TGCAGTGCTAGCGGAGATACGCAGTATTTT | CSASGDTQYF | TRBV20-1 | - | TRBJ2-3 | -